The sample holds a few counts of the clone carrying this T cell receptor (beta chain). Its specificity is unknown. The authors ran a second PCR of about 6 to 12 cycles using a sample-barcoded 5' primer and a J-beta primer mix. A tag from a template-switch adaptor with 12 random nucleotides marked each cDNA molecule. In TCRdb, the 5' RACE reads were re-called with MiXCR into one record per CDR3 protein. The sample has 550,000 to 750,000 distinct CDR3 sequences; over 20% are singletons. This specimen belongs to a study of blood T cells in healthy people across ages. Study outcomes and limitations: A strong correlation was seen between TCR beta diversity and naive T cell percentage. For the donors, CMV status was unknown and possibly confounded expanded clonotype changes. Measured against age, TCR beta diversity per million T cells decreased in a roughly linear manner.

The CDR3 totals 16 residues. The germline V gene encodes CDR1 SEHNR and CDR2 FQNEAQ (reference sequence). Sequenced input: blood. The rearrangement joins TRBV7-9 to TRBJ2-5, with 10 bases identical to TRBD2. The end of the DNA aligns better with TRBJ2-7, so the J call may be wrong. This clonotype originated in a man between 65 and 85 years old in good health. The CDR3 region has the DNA TGTGCCAGCAGCTTTCTAAAGACTAGCGGGCTTAACGAGCAGTACTTC. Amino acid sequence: CASSFLKTSGLNEQYF.